The text below deals with one TCR beta chain. Its antigen is still unknown. Within one base of it there is no much larger clone, and no base qualities were kept. RNA was extracted using the RNeasy kit, and roughly 0.45 to 1 microgram was reverse transcribed with random hexamers. TCR beta CDR3 regions were amplified with the immunoSEQ multiplex PCR assay covering 54 Vbeta and 13 Jbeta segments. Bias from PCR amplification was corrected by using a synthetic template baseline for primer optimization and for computational correction. Processing in the source paper ran as follows. Only productive sequences were kept, with reads annotated to V, D and J genes according to IMGT and analyzed in immunoSEQ Analyzer. Clonality was calculated as one minus the Shannon entropy normalized by log2 of the number of productive unique sequences. For each patient and control, public and private clones were evaluated within the 100 most prevalent clones. Susac-specific clones were defined as absent from healthy and MS cohorts, around 970 published viral clones and other ImmuneACCESS disease sequences. TCRdb reanalyzed the raw reads on its own, using fastp at Q25 for trimming and MiXCR for clone calling, and kept in-frame beta chains. Duplicate CDR3 protein sequences are folded into a single record with the most common DNA and genes. The V and J calls, along with clone size, are taken from TCRdb and not from the paper's own processing. The sample table shows 75,000 to 80,000 distinct CDR3 sequences, and around 94% are seen once. Jointly, the top ten make up about 0.5% of the sample.

High-throughput TCR beta sequencing profiled peripheral blood CD8+ and CD4+ T cells from healthy donors, Susac syndrome patients and multiple sclerosis patients. The Susac syndrome patients fulfilled recently defined diagnostic criteria for definite or probable disease. Bulk CD8+ and CD4+ T cells were purified by magnetic negative isolation, whereas CD8+ TEMRA cells were enriched by FACS. Blood was collected in EDTA tubes and processed within 24 hours, with PBMCs isolated through density gradient centrifugation. PBMCs intended for TCR sequencing were cryopreserved in liquid nitrogen and thawed later in a water bath at 37 degrees C. The sorted or isolated CD4+, CD8+ and CD8+ TEMRA cells reached a purity of at least 90%. These data come from a study of CD8 T cells in Susac syndrome (dated by TCRdb to about 2019). Study-level background: Of the Susac syndrome patients who were sequenced, eight or nine were in clinical remission while roughly six had clinically active disease. Susac syndrome patients were therapy-naive, on corticosteroids (some also receiving IVIg), or on IVIg alone at blood withdrawal. The study used repertoire sequencing to test whether antigen drove CD8+ T cell activation and differentiation in Susac syndrome. The clonality of the CD8+ T cell repertoire was compared across more than 9 healthy donors, around 14 Susac syndrome patients and 15 multiple sclerosis patients. What the work shows at the level of the full study, not this receptor alone: Roughly 15 and five Susac-specific public clones were found in the total CD8+ and CD8+ TEMRA repertoires, respectively. CD8+ repertoires in Susac syndrome showed clonal expansion, which was highest in CD8+ TEMRA cells and was greater in clinically active patients than in remitting patients. The number of individuals in the TCR sequencing and HLA analysis was recognized as being relatively small.

The source is a human donor with Susac syndrome. The specimen was CD8+ T cells from PBMCs.

The CDR3 amino acid sequence is: CASSDPDSPEETQYF. The nucleotides read TGTGCCAGCAGTGACCCGGACTCGCCTGAGGAGACCCAGTACTTC. The V and J segments used are TRBV25-1 and TRBJ2-5; perhaps TRBD2 is the D gene, with 5 bases matching. Looking up the germline V gene yields CDR1 MGHDK and CDR2 SYGVNS. From cysteine to phenylalanine, the CDR3 is 15 amino acids long. The CDR3 DNA has 45 bases and is translated from base 1. Deletion took 3 bases off V and 5 bases off J, with a span of 16 bases between the germline ends.